Sequencing of this TCR beta chain was carried out in a study of T cells after posttransplantation cyclophosphamide. Whole-study results and caveats: Tissue-infiltrating T cells from skin or gut overlapped little with blood T cells. Donor-recipient repertoire similarity was low at 1-2 months, rising over year one. Recipient CMV seropositivity and CMV reactivation strongly tracked TRB clonality.

Profiled with immunoSEQ multiplex PCR; TCRdb holds only in-frame clones, not every one. The sample lists tens of thousands of clones, 70% to 90% occurring once. Of note for this clone: Its antigen is still unknown.

The CDR3 totals 11 residues. Per the germline V gene, CDR1 is SGHNT and CDR2 is YENEEA. V was pared by 5 bases and J by 2 bases, with 3 bases between. The receptor comes from a man aged 25 to 40 with a blood cancer, CMV-positive, and with a related stem cell donor. V usage is TRBV11-3 and J usage is TRBJ2-5; D gene uncertain. Material for sequencing was PBMCs. The CDR3 region is CASSQQETQYF. CDR3 DNA sequence: TGTGCCAGCAGCCAACAAGAGACCCAGTACTTC. The variable domain in full, completed from reference TRBV11-3 and TRBJ2-5, reads EAGVVQSPRYKIIEKKQPVAFWCNPISGHNTLYWYLQNLGQGPELLIRYENEEAVDDSQLPKDRFSAERLKGVDSTLKIQPAELGDSAVYLCASSQQETQYFGPGTRLLVL.